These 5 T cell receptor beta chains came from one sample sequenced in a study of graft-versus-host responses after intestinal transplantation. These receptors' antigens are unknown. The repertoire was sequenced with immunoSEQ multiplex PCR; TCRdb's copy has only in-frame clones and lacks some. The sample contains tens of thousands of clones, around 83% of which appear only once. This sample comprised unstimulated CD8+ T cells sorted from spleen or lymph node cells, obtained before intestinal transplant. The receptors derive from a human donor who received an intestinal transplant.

The CDR3 region is CASSLGGTGLEQYF. CDR3 coding DNA: TGTGCCAGCAGCTTAGGAGGTACAGGGCTCGAGCAGTACTTC. The rearrangement uses TRBV7-2 and TRBJ2-7, with D perhaps matching TRBD1 (6 bases). Germline V gene lookup returns CDR1 SGHTA and CDR2 FQGNSA. Trimming pared 1 base from V and 6 bases from J, leaving 13 bases between. The CDR3 has 14 residues.

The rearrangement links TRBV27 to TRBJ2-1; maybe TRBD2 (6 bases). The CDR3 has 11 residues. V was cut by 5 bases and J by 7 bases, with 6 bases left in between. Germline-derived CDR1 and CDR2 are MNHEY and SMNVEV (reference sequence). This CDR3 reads CASSGGNEQFF. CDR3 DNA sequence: TGTGCCAGCAGTGGGGGGAATGAGCAGTTCTTC.

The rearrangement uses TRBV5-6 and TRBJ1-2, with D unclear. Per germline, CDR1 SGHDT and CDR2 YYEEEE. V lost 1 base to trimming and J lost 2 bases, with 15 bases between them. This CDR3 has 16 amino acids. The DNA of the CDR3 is TGTGCCAGCAGCTTGTTAATTACGGGAGGGAACTATGGCTACACCTTC. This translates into CASSLLITGGNYGYTF.

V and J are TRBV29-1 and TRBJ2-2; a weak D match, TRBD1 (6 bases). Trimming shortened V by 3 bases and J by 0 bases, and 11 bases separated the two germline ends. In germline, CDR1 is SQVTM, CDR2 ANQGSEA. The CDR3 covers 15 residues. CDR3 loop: CSVDQGHSNTGELFF. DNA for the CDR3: TGCAGCGTTGATCAGGGACACTCGAACACCGGGGAGCTGTTTTTT.

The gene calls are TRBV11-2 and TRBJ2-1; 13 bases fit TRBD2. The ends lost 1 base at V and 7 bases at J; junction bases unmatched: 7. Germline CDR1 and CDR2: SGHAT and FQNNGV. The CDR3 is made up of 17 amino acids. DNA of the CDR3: TGTGCCAGCAGCTTAGTTCGCGGGACTAGCGGGAATAATGAGCAGTTCTTC. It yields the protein CASSLVRGTSGNNEQFF. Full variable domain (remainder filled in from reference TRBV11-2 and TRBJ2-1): EAGVAQSPRYKIIEKRQSVAFWCNPISGHATLYWYQQILGQGPKLLIQFQNNGVVDDSQLPKDRFSAERLKGVDSTLKIQPAKLEDSAVYLCASSLVRGTSGNNEQFFGPGTRLTVL.